These 29 T cell receptor beta chains came from one sample sequenced in a study of shared T cell receptors in the human thymus. This table comes from immunoSEQ multiplex PCR, and its TCRdb copy is limited to in-frame clones, with some not included. The table lists 650,000 to 950,000 clones, 80% to 90% of them singletons. The sample also formed part of further work on human thymus T cells.

The sequenced material came from thymocytes. The source is a girl in the first two years of life with a congenital heart defect.

As concerns this clone: At one end, the junction sequence differs from germline, possibly due to a read error. The V gene is TRBV11-2, the J gene TRBJ2-7; 9 bases are shared with TRBD1. Per the germline V gene, CDR1 is SGHAT and CDR2 is FQNNGV. This CDR3 region has 13 residues. The CDR3 region is CASSPDWGRDRVF. The CDR3 bases are TGTGCCAGCAGCCCCGACTGGGGGCGGGACAGGGTTTTC. The variable domain in full, completed from reference TRBV11-2 and TRBJ2-7, reads EAGVAQSPRYKIIEKRQSVAFWCNPISGHATLYWYQQILGQGPKLLIQFQNNGVVDDSQLPKDRFSAERLKGVDSTLKIQPAKLEDSAVYLCASSPDWGRDRVFGPGTRLTVT.

This clone came up a few times. The rearrangement links TRBV6-5 to TRBJ1-5; TRBD1 agrees at 7 bases. The CDR3 extends over 15 amino acids. The V gene end was trimmed by 5 bases and the J gene end by 2 bases; junction bases not matched to a gene: 6. Germline CDR1 and CDR2: MNHEY and SVGAGI. CDR3 DNA sequence: TGTGCCAGCAGTCCCGGGACAGATGGCAATCAGCCCCAGCATTTT. Protein product: CASSPGTDGNQPQHF.

This chain links TRBV25-1 with TRBJ1-2, with D perhaps TRBD1 (5 bases). The CDR3 sequence is 14 residues long. The V gene's germline CDR1 is MGHDK and CDR2 SYGVNS. Deletions cut 5 bases from V and 0 bases from J, with 10 bases between. This CDR3 reads CASSRGRSNYGYTF. CDR3 bases: TGTGCCAGCAGTAGGGGCCGATCTAACTATGGCTACACCTTC.

This sequence joins TRBV5-4 and TRBJ1-3; 8 nucleotides align to TRBD1. The germline CDR1 and CDR2 sequences are SGHNT and YYREEE (reference sequence). The CDR3 is 20 residues long. The V gene end was trimmed by 0 bases and the J gene end by 1 base; junction bases not matched to a gene: 15. CDR3 region: CASSLAGDRGLARSGNTIYF. CDR3 bases: TGTGCCAGCAGCTTGGCCGGTGACAGGGGCTTGGCTAGATCTGGAAACACCATATATTTT.

This sequence joins TRBV4-3 and TRBJ1-2; D may be TRBD1 (5 bases). Germline V CDR1 and CDR2: LGHNA, YSLEER. There are 16 residues in the CDR3. V was pared by 1 base and J by 4 bases, with 16 bases between. This CDR3 is CASSQVFGGSGYGYTF. DNA for the CDR3: TGCGCCAGCAGCCAAGTGTTCGGGGGATCGGGCTATGGCTACACCTTC.

V gene TRBV5-5 combines with J gene TRBJ2-2; tentatively, D is TRBD1 (5 bases). V gave up 0 bases and J gave up 6 bases, with 9 bases separating them. The CDR3 covers 14 residues. Germline V gene data show CDR1 as SGHKS and CDR2 as YYEKEE (reference sequence). CDR3 amino acids: CASSLVDIAGELFF. For the CDR3, the DNA is TGTGCCAGCAGCTTGGTGGACATAGCCGGGGAGCTGTTTTTT.

The chain carries TRBV15 and TRBJ1-6, with D possibly being TRBD1 (5 bases). The CDR3 loop spans 15 amino acids. The germline CDR1 and CDR2 sequences are LNHNV and YYDKDF (reference sequence). V gave up 9 bases and J gave up 7 bases, with 19 bases separating them. The CDR3 loop reads CATKGDRAGNSPLHF. The CDR3 DNA follows: TGTGCCACTAAAGGGGATCGGGCAGGGAATTCACCCCTCCACTTT.

This clone was counted only a few times. The chain's CDR3 is CASSVALGGSASYGYTF. The CDR3 DNA reads as TGTGCCAGCAGCGTAGCTCTAGGTGGCAGCGCCTCCTATGGCTACACCTTC. The V and J genes are TRBV9 and TRBJ1-2; D is unclear. The length of the CDR3 is 17 residues. The ends were cut back, 0 bases at V and 4 bases at J, with 19 bases in the middle. Germline V gene sequence: CDR1 SGDLS, CDR2 YYNGEE.

V is TRBV6-8 and J is TRBJ2-7; D may be TRBD1 (5 bases). Germline V gene lookup returns CDR1 MNHGY and CDR2 SAAAGT. V was cut by 2 bases and J by 12 bases, with 14 bases left in between. This CDR3 is built from 12 residues. The CDR3: CASSYQDTPGYF. The DNA of the CDR3 is TGTGCCAGCAGTTACCAGGACACCCCGGGGTACTTC.

There are a few counts of this clone. The gene calls are TRBV30 and TRBJ1-4, with D possibly matching TRBD1 (6 bases). From germline, CDR1 is GTSNPN and CDR2 SVGIG (reference sequence). Trimming removed 2 bases from V and 2 bases from J, with 9 bases in between. CDR3 length: 14 amino acids. Here the CDR3 DNA reads TGTGCCTGGAGTAGGGGGGGCACTAATGAAAAACTGTTTTTT. It yields the protein CAWSRGGTNEKLFF.

This sequence joins TRBV4-1 and TRBJ1-2, with TRBD1 as a possible D gene (6 bases). The V gene lost 4 bases and the J gene lost 3 bases, with 30 bases spanning the gap. The CDR3 totals 20 residues. Germline V gene sequence: CDR1 MGHRA, CDR2 YSYEKL. In nucleotides, the CDR3 is TGCGCCAGCAGCCCCCGGTTGGGCAGGGGCTCACAGGGCGGCGACTATGGCTACACCTTC. This gives the protein CASSPRLGRGSQGGDYGYTF.

The chain joins TRBV7-9 to TRBJ1-4; maybe TRBD1 (5 bases). Germline V gene sequence: CDR1 SEHNR, CDR2 FQNEAQ (reference sequence). Trimming pared 4 bases from V and 7 bases from J, leaving 13 bases between. The CDR3 is 14 residues long. This CDR3 is CASSSAGDAEKLFF. CDR3 coding DNA: TGTGCCAGCAGCTCTGCGGGGGACGCTGAAAAACTGTTTTTT.

The V call is TRBV10-3, the J call TRBJ1-3, with TRBD1 matching 8 bases. The CDR3 loop spans 15 amino acids. Germline V gene lookup returns CDR1 ENHRY and CDR2 SYGVKD. V lost 7 bases and J lost 4; bases outside the gene matches: 9. In nucleotides, the CDR3 is TGTGCCATCACCAGACAGGGGCCACGAGGAAACACCATATATTTT. Its translation: CAITRQGPRGNTIYF.

J is TRBJ1-2 and V is TRBV7-9; D not certain. This CDR3 is 13 amino acids long. Germline assignment: CDR1 SEHNR and CDR2 FQNEAQ (reference sequence). Trimming shortened V by 6 bases and J by 3 bases, and 11 bases separated the two germline ends. The CDR3 protein is CASRTSEDYGYTF. Here the CDR3 DNA reads TGTGCCAGCAGAACTAGCGAGGACTATGGCTACACCTTC.

The V call is TRBV6-6, the J call TRBJ1-2; D uncertain. Germline V gene sequence: CDR1 MNHNY, CDR2 SVGAGI (reference sequence). Trimming took off 5 bases at V and 4 bases at J, with 8 bases between the two ends. This CDR3 has 12 residues. CDR3 coding DNA: TGTGCCAGCAGTCCTAACCTCTATGGCTACACCTTC. It codes for CASSPNLYGYTF.

V is TRBV10-3 and J is TRBJ1-5; perhaps TRBD1 as D (5 bases). V lost 3 bases, J lost 4 bases, and 13 bases lay in between. In germline, CDR1 is ENHRY, CDR2 SYGVKD. The CDR3 is 15 residues long. This chain's CDR3 is CAISDRRTPNQPQHF. The CDR3 nucleotides read TGTGCCATCAGTGATCGCCGGACACCGAATCAGCCCCAGCATTTT.

This clone has just a few counts. This sequence joins TRBV7-4 and TRBJ2-3; D may be TRBD1 (6 bases). CDR1 is SGHVT, CDR2 SQSDAQ, per germline. The CDR3 has 17 residues. Trimming left V 4 bases short and J 0 bases short, with 17 bases between. CDR3 DNA sequence: TGTGCCAGCAGCTCGAATACAGGGTCAGCTAGCACAGATACGCAGTATTTT. Amino acid sequence: CASSSNTGSASTDTQYF.

The chain carries TRBV27 and TRBJ2-6, with D maybe TRBD2 (6 bases). This CDR3 has 18 residues. Germline V gene data show CDR1 as MNHEY and CDR2 as SMNVEV (reference sequence). V was pared by 6 bases and J by 0 bases, with 18 bases between. The chain's CDR3 is CASRQEGGLPSGANVLTF. The CDR3 DNA reads as TGTGCCAGCAGACAGGAGGGAGGACTACCCTCTGGGGCCAACGTCCTGACTTTC.

The gene calls are TRBV6-1 and TRBJ2-7; TRBD2 agrees at 9 bases. The length of the CDR3 is 19 residues. After removal of 1 base from V and 1 base from J, the junction contained 14 bases not matched to a gene. Germline V gene data show CDR1 as MNHNS and CDR2 as SASEGT. The DNA for the CDR3 is TGTGCCAGCAGTGAAGGGGTGGCCCTTAGCGGGGGCCATTCCTACGAGCAGTACTTC. Protein: CASSEGVALSGGHSYEQYF.

CDR3 region: CASSPAGNQPQHF. The CDR3, as DNA: TGTGCCAGCAGCCCCGCGGGGAATCAGCCCCAGCATTTT. The chain couples TRBV7-3 to TRBJ1-5; D is uncertain. Trimming pared 5 bases from V and 4 bases from J, leaving 9 bases between. CDR1 is SGHTA and CDR2 is FQGTGA in the germline V gene. There are 13 residues in the CDR3.

The genes are TRBV13 and TRBJ2-3; maybe TRBD1 (6 bases). The CDR3 extends over 14 amino acids. Trimming took off 4 bases at V and 4 bases at J, with 12 bases between the two ends. In germline, CDR1 is PRHDT, CDR2 FYEKMQ (reference sequence). CDR3 region: CASSSRGSADTQYF. In DNA form, the CDR3 reads TGTGCCAGCAGCTCTAGGGGGTCGGCAGATACGCAGTATTTT.

The CDR3 spells CASSLARPDEGASPYGYTF. DNA of the CDR3: TGTGCCAGCAGCTTGGCCCGGCCGGATGAGGGGGCATCTCCCTATGGCTACACCTTC. The rearrangement joins TRBV5-4 to TRBJ1-2, with 7 nucleotides matching TRBD1. CDR3 length: 19 amino acids. Germline loops: CDR1 SGHNT, CDR2 YYREEE (reference sequence). V trimming: 0 bases; J trimming: 4 bases; junction bases outside the gene matches: 18.

The V call is TRBV7-9, the J call TRBJ2-3, with TRBD2 identical over 9 bases. V lost 10 bases, J lost 3 bases, and 8 bases stayed unmatched. CDR1 and CDR2 (germline): SEHNR, FQNEAQ (reference sequence). The CDR3 has 14 amino acids. CDR3 sequence reads: CATPLAGKTDTQYF. CDR3 nucleotides: TGTGCCACCCCCCTAGCGGGGAAAACAGATACGCAGTATTTT.

The rearrangement uses TRBV7-2 and TRBJ2-3; unclear D gene. The CDR3 sequence is 14 residues long. The germline gives CDR1 SGHTA, CDR2 FQGNSA. The ends were cut back, 2 bases at V and 2 bases at J, with 8 bases in the middle. The CDR3 region has the DNA TGTGCCAGCAGCTTAAAGAACACCACAGATACGCAGTATTTT. Translated: CASSLKNTTDTQYF.

This chain joins TRBV25-1 and TRBJ1-1; D gene uncertain. In germline, CDR1 is MGHDK, CDR2 SYGVNS. The CDR3 length is 11 residues. Trimming took off 6 bases at V and 2 bases at J, with 4 bases between the two ends. DNA of the CDR3: TGTGCCAGCAGCCTTAACACTGAAGCTTTCTTT. It translates to CASSLNTEAFF.

This sequence joins TRBV6-4 and TRBJ2-1; 8 bases align to TRBD1. Per the germline V gene, CDR1 is MRHNA and CDR2 is SNTAGT. V gave up 8 bases and J gave up 4 bases; unmatched junction bases: 7. The length of the CDR3 is 14 residues. CDR3 loop: CASRKDRDYNEQFF. CDR3 DNA: TGTGCCAGCCGTAAGGACAGGGATTACAATGAGCAGTTCTTC.

A word on this clone: This likely comes from a read error, as the CDR3 has no conserved phenylalanine or tryptophan at its end. The chain links TRBV27 to TRBJ1-6; D may be TRBD1 (6 bases). Germline-derived CDR1 and CDR2 are MNHEY and SMNVEV (reference sequence). CDR3 size: 17 residues. V lost 5 bases and J 7 bases, leaving 21 bases between the germline ends. This chain's CDR3 is CASSQARGALRNSPLHL. The CDR3 nucleotides are TGTGCCAGCAGTCAAGCTCGGGGGGCCCTGAGGAATTCACCCCTCCACCTT.

This clone was seen a handful of times. J is TRBJ2-7 and V is TRBV9; D perhaps matches TRBD2 (5 bases). Trimming took 2 bases from V and 4 from J, leaving 16 bases between them. The CDR3 runs to 15 residues. Germline CDR1 reads SGDLS; CDR2 reads YYNGEE. The CDR3 DNA follows: TGTGCCAGCAGCGTTTTACCGGGAACAGTATACGAGCAGTACTTC. This translates into CASSVLPGTVYEQYF.

DNA for the CDR3: TGTGCCAGCACCGCAGGGGAGAACTATGGCTACACCTTC. Its translation: CASTAGENYGYTF. The V gene is TRBV6-5, the J gene TRBJ1-2, with D possibly matching TRBD1 (6 bases). This CDR3 region has 13 residues. CDR1 and CDR2 from the germline V gene are MNHEY and SVGAGI. Between the trimmed V and J ends, which lost 7 bases and 2 bases, there was a span of 11 bases.